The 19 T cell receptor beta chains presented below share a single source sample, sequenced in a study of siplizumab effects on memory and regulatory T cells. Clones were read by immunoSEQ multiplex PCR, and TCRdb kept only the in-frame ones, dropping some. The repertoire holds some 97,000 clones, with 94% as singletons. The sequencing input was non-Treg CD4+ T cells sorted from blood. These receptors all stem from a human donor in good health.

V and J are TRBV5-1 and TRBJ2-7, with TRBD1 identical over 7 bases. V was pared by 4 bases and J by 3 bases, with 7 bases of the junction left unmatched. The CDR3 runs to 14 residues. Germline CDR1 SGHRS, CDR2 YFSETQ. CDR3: CASSRQGSLYEQYF. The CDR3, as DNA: TGCGCCAGCAGCCGACAGGGATCCCTCTACGAGCAGTACTTC.

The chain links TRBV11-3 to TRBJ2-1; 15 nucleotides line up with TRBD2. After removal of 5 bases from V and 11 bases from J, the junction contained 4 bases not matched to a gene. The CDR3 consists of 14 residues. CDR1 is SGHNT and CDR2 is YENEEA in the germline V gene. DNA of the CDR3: TGTGCCAGCAGCAATGGACTAGCGGGAGGGCAGCAGTTCTTC. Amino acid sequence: CASSNGLAGGQQFF. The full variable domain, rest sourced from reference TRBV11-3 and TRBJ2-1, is EAGVVQSPRYKIIEKKQPVAFWCNPISGHNTLYWYLQNLGQGPELLIRYENEEAVDDSQLPKDRFSAERLKGVDSTLKIQPAELGDSAVYLCASSNGLAGGQQFFGPGTRLTVL.

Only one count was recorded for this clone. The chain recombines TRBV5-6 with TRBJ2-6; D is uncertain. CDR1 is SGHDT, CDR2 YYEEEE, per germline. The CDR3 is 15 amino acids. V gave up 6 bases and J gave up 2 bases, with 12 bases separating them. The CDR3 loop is CASNPIGPGANVLTF. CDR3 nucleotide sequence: TGTGCCAGCAATCCCATCGGACCTGGGGCCAACGTCCTGACTTTC.

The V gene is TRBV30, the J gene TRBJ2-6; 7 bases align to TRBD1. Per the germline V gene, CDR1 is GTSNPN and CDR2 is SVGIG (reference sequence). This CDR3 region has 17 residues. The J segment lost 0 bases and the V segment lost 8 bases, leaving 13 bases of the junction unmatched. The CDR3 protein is CAAQRDSIHSGANVLTF. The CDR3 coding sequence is TGTGCCGCCCAGAGGGACAGCATTCACTCTGGGGCCAACGTCCTGACTTTC.

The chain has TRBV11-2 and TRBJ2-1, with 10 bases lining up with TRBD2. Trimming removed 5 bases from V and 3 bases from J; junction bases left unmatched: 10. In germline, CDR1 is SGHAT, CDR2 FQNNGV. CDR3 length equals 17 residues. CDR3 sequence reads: CASSPPGTSESYNEQFF. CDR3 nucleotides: TGTGCCAGCAGCCCGCCCGGGACTAGCGAGAGCTACAATGAGCAGTTCTTC.

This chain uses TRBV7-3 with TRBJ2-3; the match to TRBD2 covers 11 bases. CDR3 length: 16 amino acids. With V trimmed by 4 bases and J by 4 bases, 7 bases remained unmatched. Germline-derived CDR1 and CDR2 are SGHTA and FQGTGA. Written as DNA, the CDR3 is TGTGCCAGCAGCTCGGCTATAGCGGGAGGGCCAGATACGCAGTATTTT. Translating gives CASSSAIAGGPDTQYF.

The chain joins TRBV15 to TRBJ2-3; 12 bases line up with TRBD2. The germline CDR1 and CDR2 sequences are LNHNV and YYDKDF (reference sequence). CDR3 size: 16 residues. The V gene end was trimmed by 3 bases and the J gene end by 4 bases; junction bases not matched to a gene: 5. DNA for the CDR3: TGTGCCACCAGCAGGACTAGCGGGAGTGGCGCAGATACGCAGTATTTT. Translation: CATSRTSGSGADTQYF.

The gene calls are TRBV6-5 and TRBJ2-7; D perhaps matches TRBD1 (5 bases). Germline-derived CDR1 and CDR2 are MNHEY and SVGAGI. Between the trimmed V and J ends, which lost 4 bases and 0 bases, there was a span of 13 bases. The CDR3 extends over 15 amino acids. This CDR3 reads CASSFRTFSSYEQYF. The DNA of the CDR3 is TGTGCCAGCAGTTTCCGGACATTTAGCTCCTACGAGCAGTACTTC.

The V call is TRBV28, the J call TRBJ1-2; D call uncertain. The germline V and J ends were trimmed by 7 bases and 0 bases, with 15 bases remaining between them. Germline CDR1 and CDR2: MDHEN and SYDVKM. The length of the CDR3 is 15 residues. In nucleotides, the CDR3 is TGTGCCAGCACCCAGATTGGCTTAGCTAACTATGGCTACACCTTC. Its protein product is CASTQIGLANYGYTF.

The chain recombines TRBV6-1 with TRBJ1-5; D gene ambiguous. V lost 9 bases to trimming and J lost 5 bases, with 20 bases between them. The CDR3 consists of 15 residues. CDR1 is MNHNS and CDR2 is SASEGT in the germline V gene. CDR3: CASFYTDGIHQPQHF. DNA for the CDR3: TGTGCCAGTTTCTACACGGACGGAATACATCAGCCCCAGCATTTT.

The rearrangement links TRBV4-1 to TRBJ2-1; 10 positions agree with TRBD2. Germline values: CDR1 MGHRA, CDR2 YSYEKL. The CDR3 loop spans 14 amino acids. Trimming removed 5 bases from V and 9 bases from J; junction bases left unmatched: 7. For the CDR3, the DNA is TGCGCCAGCAGCTTAGCGGGAGGTATTCCTGAGCAGTTCTTC. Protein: CASSLAGGIPEQFF.

CDR3 sequence (DNA): TGCGCCAGCAGTGAGTCCCGGCAGCTCAATGAAAAACTGTTTTTT. Its protein is CASSESRQLNEKLFF. The chain recombines TRBV10-2 with TRBJ1-4; D is unclear. V was shortened by 0 bases and J by 5 bases, with 10 bases between the two germline ends. This CDR3 contains 15 residues. CDR1 and CDR2 from the germline V gene are WSHSY and SAAADI.

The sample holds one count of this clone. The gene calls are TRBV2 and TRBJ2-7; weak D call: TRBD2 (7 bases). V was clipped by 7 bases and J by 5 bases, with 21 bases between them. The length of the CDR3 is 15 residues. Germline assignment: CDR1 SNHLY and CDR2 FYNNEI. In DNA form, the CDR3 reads TGTGCCAGCACTCGTTCCGGGGGGCAAATCAACGAGCAGTACTTC. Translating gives CASTRSGGQINEQYF.

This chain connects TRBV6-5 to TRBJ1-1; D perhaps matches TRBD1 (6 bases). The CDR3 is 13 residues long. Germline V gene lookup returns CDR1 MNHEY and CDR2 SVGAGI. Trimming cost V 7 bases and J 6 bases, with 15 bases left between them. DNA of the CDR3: TGTGCCAGCATCTCCGGGGGCAGAGCTGAAGCTTTCTTT. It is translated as CASISGGRAEAFF.

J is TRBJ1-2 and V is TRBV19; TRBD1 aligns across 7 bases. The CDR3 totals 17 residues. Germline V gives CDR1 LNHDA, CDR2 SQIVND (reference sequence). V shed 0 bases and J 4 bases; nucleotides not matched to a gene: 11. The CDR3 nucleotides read TGTGCCAGTAGTATAGATCACGAGGGGGCGCCTCTCTATGGCTACACCTTC. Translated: CASSIDHEGAPLYGYTF.

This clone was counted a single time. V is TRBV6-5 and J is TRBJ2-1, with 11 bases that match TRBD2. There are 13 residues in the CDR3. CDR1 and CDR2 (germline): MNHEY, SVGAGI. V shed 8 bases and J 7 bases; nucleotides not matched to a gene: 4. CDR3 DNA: TGTGCCAGCGGTTTAGCGGGAGGGAATGAGCAGTTCTTC. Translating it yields CASGLAGGNEQFF.

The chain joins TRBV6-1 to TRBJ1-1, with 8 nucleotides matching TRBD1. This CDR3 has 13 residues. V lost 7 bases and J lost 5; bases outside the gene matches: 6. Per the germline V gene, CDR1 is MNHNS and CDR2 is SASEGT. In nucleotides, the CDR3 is TGTGCCAGCAACAGGGGGGCATTTACTGAAGCTTTCTTT. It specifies CASNRGAFTEAFF.

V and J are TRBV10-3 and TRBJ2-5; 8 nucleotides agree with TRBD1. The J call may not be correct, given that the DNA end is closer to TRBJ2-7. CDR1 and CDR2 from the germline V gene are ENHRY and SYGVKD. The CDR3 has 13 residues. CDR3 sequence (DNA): TGTGCCGCAATGCCGGGACAGGTTACCGAGCAGTACTTC. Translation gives CAAMPGQVTEQYF.

CDR3 sequence: CASSMVRGVTNYGYTF. The CDR3 DNA reads as TGTGCCAGTAGTATGGTGCGGGGGGTGACTAACTATGGCTACACCTTC. The chain is built from TRBV19 and TRBJ1-2; TRBD1 might be the D (5 bases). V was clipped by 3 bases and J by 0 bases, with 14 bases between them. The germline gives CDR1 LNHDA, CDR2 SQIVND (reference sequence). The length of the CDR3 is 16 residues.